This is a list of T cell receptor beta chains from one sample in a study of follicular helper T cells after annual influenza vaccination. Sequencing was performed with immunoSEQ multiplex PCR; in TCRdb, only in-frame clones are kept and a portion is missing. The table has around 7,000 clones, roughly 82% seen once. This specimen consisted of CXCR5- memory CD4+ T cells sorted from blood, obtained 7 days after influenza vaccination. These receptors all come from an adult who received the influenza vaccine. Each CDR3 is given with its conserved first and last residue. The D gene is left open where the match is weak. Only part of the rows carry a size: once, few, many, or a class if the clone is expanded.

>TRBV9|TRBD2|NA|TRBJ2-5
TGTGCCAGCAGCGTAGCTCCAGCGGGGGGCCAAGAGACCCAGTACTTC
CASSVAPAGGQETQYF
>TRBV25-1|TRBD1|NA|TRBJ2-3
TGTGCCAGCAGTGATACGACAGGGGTCCCAGATACGCAGTATTTT
CASSDTTGVPDTQYF
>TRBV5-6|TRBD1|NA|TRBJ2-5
TGTGCCAGCAGCCCAGGGGGTCAGGAGACCCAGTACTTC
CASSPGGQETQYF
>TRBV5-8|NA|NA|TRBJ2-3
TGTGCCAGCAGCACCCGGGGGAAAGGGGATACGCAGTATTTT
CASSTRGKGDTQYF
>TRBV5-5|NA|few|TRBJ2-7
TGTGCCAGCAGCTTTGCTCCCGGGACGGGAGAGCAGTACTTC
CASSFAPGTGEQYF
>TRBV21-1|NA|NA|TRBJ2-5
TGTGCCAGCAGCAAAGTTTCGGACAGACAAGAGACCCAGTACTTC
CASSKVSDRQETQYF
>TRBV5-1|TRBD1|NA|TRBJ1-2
TGCGCCAGCAGCCCGGGTAGGGCCCCCGGGACAGATGGCTACACCTTC
CASSPGRAPGTDGYTF
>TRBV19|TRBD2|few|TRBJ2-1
TGTGCCAGTAGCCACGCCCCACTAGCGGCCTACAATGAGCAGTTCTTC
CASSHAPLAAYNEQFF
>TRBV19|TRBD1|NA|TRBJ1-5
TGTGCCAGTAGTGTCGACAGGGACGCGGTCCAGCCCCAGCATTTT
CASSVDRDAVQPQHF
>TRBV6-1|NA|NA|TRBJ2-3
TGTGCCAGCAGAGACCCCGCTGGCATAGCAGATACGCAGTATTTT
CASRDPAGIADTQYF
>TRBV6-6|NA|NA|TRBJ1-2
TGTGCCAGCAGTGACCGCGAGGCAGCTAACTATGGCTACACCTTC
CASSDREAANYGYTF